Listed here are 25 T cell receptor beta chains from one sample, sequenced in a study of blood T cell repertoires in COVID-19. Method: immunoSEQ multiplex PCR; TCRdb's copy keeps in-frame clones and lacks some. The sample has approximately 330,000 clones, around 92% seen once; the top ten hold just under 9.5%. The sequenced sample was PBMCs or T cells enriched from blood (not recorded which). The receptor source for this set is a woman under 40 who had recovered from COVID-19.

V gene TRBV7-9 combines with J gene TRBJ1-6; weak D call: TRBD1 (5 bases). The ends were cut back, 1 base at V and 9 bases at J, with 10 bases in the middle. CDR3 size: 14 residues. Germline V gives CDR1 SEHNR, CDR2 FQNEAQ (reference sequence). CDR3 DNA: TGTGCCAGCAGCTTAGAACAGGAAACTTCACCCCTCCACTTT. It is translated as CASSLEQETSPLHF. Complete variable domain (other parts from reference TRBV7-9 and TRBJ1-6): DTGVSQNPRHKITKRGQNVTFRCDPISEHNRLYWYRQTLGQGPEFLTYFQNEAQLEKSRLLSDRFSAERPKGSFSTLEIQRTEQGDSAMYLCASSLEQETSPLHFGNGTRLTVT.

This chain joins TRBV19 and TRBJ2-1; weak D call: TRBD1 (5 bases). Trimming pared 5 bases from V and 4 bases from J, leaving 9 bases between. In germline, CDR1 is LNHDA, CDR2 SQIVND (reference sequence). The CDR3 consists of 13 residues. This CDR3 is CASSAQVYNEQFF. The CDR3 DNA reads as TGTGCCAGTAGTGCACAGGTTTACAATGAGCAGTTCTTC.

The chain couples TRBV7-9 to TRBJ2-1; 8 nucleotides line up with TRBD2. CDR1 SEHNR and CDR2 FQNEAQ come from the germline V gene (reference sequence). This CDR3 contains 14 residues. V lost 1 base to trimming and J lost 10 bases; unmatched junction nucleotides: 6. The DNA of the CDR3 is TGTGCCAGCAGCTTAGTTGTGACTAGCGAAGAGCAGTTCTTC. Translated, it gives CASSLVVTSEEQFF. Full variable domain (rest looked up from reference TRBV7-9 and TRBJ2-1): DTGVSQNPRHKITKRGQNVTFRCDPISEHNRLYWYRQTLGQGPEFLTYFQNEAQLEKSRLLSDRFSAERPKGSFSTLEIQRTEQGDSAMYLCASSLVVTSEEQFFGPGTRLTVL.

This chain connects TRBV5-4 to TRBJ2-3, with 11 bases fitting TRBD2. Germline CDR1 reads SGHNT; CDR2 reads YYREEE (reference sequence). The CDR3 runs to 17 residues. J gave up 3 bases and V 5 bases, and 11 bases lay outside the gene matches. The CDR3 bases are TGTGCCAGCAGTTCCGGGACTAGCGGATCATCAACAGATACGCAGTATTTT. It yields the protein CASSSGTSGSSTDTQYF.

A few counts support this clone. The V gene is TRBV30, the J gene TRBJ1-5, with D possibly being TRBD1 (5 bases). The V gene lost 5 bases and the J gene lost 6 bases, with 20 bases spanning the gap. This CDR3 is built from 15 residues. CDR1 GTSNPN and CDR2 SVGIG come from the germline V gene (reference sequence). The CDR3 sequence is CAWGKERQGGQPQHF. The CDR3 DNA is TGTGCCTGGGGAAAGGAACGGCAGGGAGGTCAGCCCCAGCATTTT.

V and J are TRBV6-5 and TRBJ2-7; TRBD1 might be the D (6 bases). The CDR3 extends over 13 amino acids. CDR1 and CDR2 from the germline V gene are MNHEY and SVGAGI. The V gene lost 10 bases and the J gene lost 4 bases, with 17 bases spanning the gap. The CDR3 sequence is CATRPGTNYEQYF. CDR3 DNA sequence: TGTGCCACACGACCCGGGACAAATTACGAGCAGTACTTC.

This clone was seen only once. This rearrangement joins TRBV6-6 to TRBJ2-1; 7 bases match TRBD2. CDR1 is MNHNY, CDR2 SVGAGI, per germline (reference sequence). V lost 4 bases and J lost 1; bases outside the gene matches: 1. This CDR3 region has 14 residues. The CDR3 spells CASSFGRSYNEQFF. In DNA form, the CDR3 reads TGTGCCAGCAGTTTCGGGAGGTCCTACAATGAGCAGTTCTTC.

The chain has TRBV12-3 or TRBV12-4 and TRBJ1-5; D gene uncertain. Trimming stripped 6 bases from V and 0 bases from J, with 3 bases between. The CDR3 loop spans 12 amino acids. CDR3 protein: CASSRSNQPQHF. In DNA form, the CDR3 reads TGTGCCAGCAGCCGTAGCAATCAGCCCCAGCATTTT.

This clone was recorded a few times. The gene calls are TRBV6-1 and TRBJ1-2; D possibly corresponds to TRBD1 (5 bases). CDR3 length: 13 amino acids. Trimming cost V 1 base and J 8 bases, with 11 bases left between them. In germline, CDR1 is MNHNS, CDR2 SASEGT. DNA for the CDR3: TGTGCCAGCAGTGAAGTCGCGGGACTGGGCTACACCTTC. It yields the protein CASSEVAGLGYTF.

The chain has TRBV3-1 (or the pseudogene TRBV3-2) and TRBJ2-1, with 7 bases lining up with TRBD2. The junction had 8 bases not matched to a gene; V was cut back by 2 bases and J by 1 base. Germline lookup yields CDR1 LGHDT and CDR2 YNNKEL (reference sequence). There are 17 residues in the CDR3. The chain's CDR3 is CASSQTLGTTSYNEQFF. The DNA for the CDR3 is TGTGCCAGCAGCCAAACCTTAGGGACTACTTCCTACAATGAGCAGTTCTTC.

The chain links TRBV5-1 to TRBJ2-3; D remains ambiguous. V shed 4 bases and J shed 3 bases, with 12 bases lying between them. Germline V gene sequence: CDR1 SGHRS, CDR2 YFSETQ. There are 14 residues in the CDR3. CDR3 region: CASSSPPRTDTQYF. The CDR3 DNA reads as TGCGCCAGCAGCAGTCCCCCGAGGACAGATACGCAGTATTTT.

The chain uses TRBV3-1 (or the pseudogene TRBV3-2) and TRBJ2-3, with 12 nucleotides matching TRBD2. The junction had 0 bases not matched to a gene; V was cut back by 4 bases and J by 1 base. Germline V gene data show CDR1 as LGHDT and CDR2 as YNNKEL (reference sequence). The CDR3 loop spans 15 amino acids. CDR3 coding DNA: TGTGCCAGCAGCCGGACTAGCGGGGGCACAGATACGCAGTATTTT. Translated: CASSRTSGGTDTQYF.

This sequence joins TRBV7-8 and TRBJ2-5, with 7 bases identical to TRBD1. V shed 6 bases, J shed 0 bases, and the junction held 13 bases outside the gene matches. From germline, CDR1 is SGHVS and CDR2 FQNEAQ. The CDR3 is 17 amino acids. The CDR3 loop reads CASSSLDFGTDQETQYF. The CDR3 coding sequence is TGTGCCAGCAGTTCTTTAGACTTCGGGACAGACCAAGAGACCCAGTACTTC.

The V and J genes are TRBV7-9 and TRBJ2-5; 9 bases align to TRBD2. V shed 5 bases, J shed 0 bases, and the junction held 16 bases outside the gene matches. Germline V lookup: CDR1 SEHNR, CDR2 FQNEAQ (reference sequence). The CDR3 extends over 19 amino acids. The CDR3 sequence is CASSPKPSGKSLYQETQYF. CDR3 nucleotides: TGTGCCAGCAGCCCGAAACCTAGCGGGAAATCGTTGTACCAAGAGACCCAGTACTTC.

The rearrangement uses TRBV7-3 and TRBJ1-6; D gene ambiguous. Germline V gene lookup returns CDR1 SGHTA and CDR2 FQGTGA. There are 15 residues in the CDR3. V was pared by 2 bases and J by 3 bases, with 8 bases between. The CDR3 reads CASSLDNNYNSPLHF. In nucleotides, the CDR3 is TGTGCCAGCAGCTTAGACAACAACTATAATTCACCCCTCCACTTT.

Here the CDR3 reads CASSLRASGSTDTQYF. The CDR3 nucleotides read TGCGCCAGCAGCTTGCGGGCTAGCGGGAGCACAGATACGCAGTATTTT. The V and J genes are TRBV5-1 and TRBJ2-3, with 8 bases that match TRBD2. CDR1 is SGHRS and CDR2 is YFSETQ in the germline V gene. CDR3 length: 16 amino acids. J was trimmed by 0 bases and V by 1 base; bases with no gene match: 4.

The chain is built from TRBV5-6 and TRBJ2-7; TRBD1 matches at 7 bases. V dropped 2 bases and J dropped 3; count of bases not matched to a gene: 5. This CDR3 spans 14 amino acids. Germline values: CDR1 SGHDT, CDR2 YYEEEE. CDR3 DNA: TGTGCCAGCAGCTTACTCCGGGACAGCTACGAGCAGTACTTC. Amino acid sequence: CASSLLRDSYEQYF. The variable domain in full, with the rest retrieved from reference TRBV5-6 and TRBJ2-7, is DAGVTQSPTHLIKTRGQQVTLRCSPKSGHDTVSWYQQALGQGPQFIFQYYEEEERQRGNFPDRFSGHQFPNYSSELNVNALLLGDSALYLCASSLLRDSYEQYFGPGTRLTVT.

The chain has TRBV7-6 and TRBJ2-5, with 10 bases aligning to TRBD2. This CDR3 region has 16 residues. The V and J ends lost 4 bases and 0 bases, in that order; junction bases with no gene match: 5. The germline V gene encodes CDR1 SGHVS and CDR2 FNYEAQ. CDR3 sequence (DNA): TGTGCCAGCAGCTCAGGACTAGCGGTACACCAAGAGACCCAGTACTTC. Translating gives CASSSGLAVHQETQYF.

This clone was seen a single time. The chain links TRBV19 to TRBJ2-3; D may be TRBD2 (5 bases). Deletions cut 3 bases from V and 7 bases from J, with 11 bases between. CDR3 length equals 13 residues. Germline lookup yields CDR1 LNHDA and CDR2 SQIVND (reference sequence). The CDR3 is CASSISDGYTQYF. CDR3 sequence (DNA): TGTGCCAGTAGTATTAGCGATGGATATACGCAGTATTTT.

V usage is TRBV10-3 and J usage is TRBJ2-1; unclear D gene. Per the germline V gene, CDR1 is ENHRY and CDR2 is SYGVKD. The V and J ends lost 3 bases and 7 bases respectively, with 10 bases between them. The CDR3 length is 13 residues. The CDR3 DNA follows: TGTGCCATCAGTGATGATGAGAAAAATGAGCAGTTCTTC. Protein sequence: CAISDDEKNEQFF.

There are a few counts of this clone. V is TRBV28 and J is TRBJ2-3; TRBD2 might be the D (5 bases). The CDR3 loop spans 14 amino acids. Germline V gene lookup returns CDR1 MDHEN and CDR2 SYDVKM. Trimming took 4 bases from V and 4 from J, leaving 12 bases between them. The DNA of the CDR3 is TGTGCCAGCAGTTCCGCTAGCCGACCAGATACGCAGTATTTT. Amino acids: CASSSASRPDTQYF.

This clone was counted once. The V call is TRBV5-1, the J call TRBJ2-7; 10 nucleotides agree with TRBD1. Germline CDR1 and CDR2: SGHRS and YFSETQ. CDR3 length: 15 amino acids. Losses at the gene ends were 4 bases for V and 2 bases for J; bases not matched to a gene: 6. The CDR3 nucleotides read TGCGCCAGCAGCCCCTTAGGACAGGGGGCCTACGAGCAGTACTTC. This codes for CASSPLGQGAYEQYF.

This clone came up once. The V call is TRBV7-9, the J call TRBJ2-7; 8 bases line up with TRBD1. The CDR3 extends over 17 amino acids. V was pared by 4 bases and J by 0 bases, with 11 bases of the junction left unmatched. CDR1 is SEHNR and CDR2 is FQNEAQ in the germline V gene (reference sequence). The CDR3 here is CASSSSKGQESSYEQYF. The CDR3 coding sequence is TGTGCCAGCAGCTCATCTAAGGGACAGGAAAGCTCCTACGAGCAGTACTTC.

The chain joins TRBV6-2 or TRBV6-3 to TRBJ2-5, with TRBD2 matching 15 bases. Germline CDR1 reads MNHEY; CDR2 reads SVGEGT. This CDR3 comprises 16 residues. Trimming removed 6 bases from V and 5 bases from J; junction bases left unmatched: 7. This chain's CDR3 is CASSEGLAGGWETQYF. In DNA form, the CDR3 reads TGTGCCAGCAGCGAGGGACTAGCGGGAGGATGGGAGACCCAGTACTTC.

This sequence joins TRBV5-1 and TRBJ2-5, with 7 bases fitting TRBD1. CDR1 is SGHRS, CDR2 YFSETQ, per germline. CDR3 size: 14 residues. V gave up 3 bases and J gave up 3 bases; unmatched junction bases: 5. The CDR3 DNA reads as TGCGCCAGCAGCTGGTTGGGACAGAAAGAGACCCAGTACTTC. Amino acids: CASSWLGQKETQYF.